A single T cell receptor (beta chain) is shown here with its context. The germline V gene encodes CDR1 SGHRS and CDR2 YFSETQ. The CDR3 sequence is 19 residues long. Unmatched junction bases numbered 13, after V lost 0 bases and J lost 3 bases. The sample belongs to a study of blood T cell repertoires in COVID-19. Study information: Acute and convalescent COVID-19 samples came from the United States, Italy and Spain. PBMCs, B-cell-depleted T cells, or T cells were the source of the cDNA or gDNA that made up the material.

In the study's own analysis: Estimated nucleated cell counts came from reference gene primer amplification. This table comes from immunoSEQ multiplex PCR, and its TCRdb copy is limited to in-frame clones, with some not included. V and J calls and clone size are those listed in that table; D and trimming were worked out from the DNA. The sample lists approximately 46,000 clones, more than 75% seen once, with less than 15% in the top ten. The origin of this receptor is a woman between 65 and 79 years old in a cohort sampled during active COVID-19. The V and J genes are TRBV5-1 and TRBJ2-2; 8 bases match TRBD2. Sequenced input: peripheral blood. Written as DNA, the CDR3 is TGCGCCAGCAGCTTGGACCTGACTAGCGCCCTTTCCTACACCGGGGAGCTGTTTTTT. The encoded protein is CASSLDLTSALSYTGELFF. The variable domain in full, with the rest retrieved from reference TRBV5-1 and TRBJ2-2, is KAGVTQTPRYLIKTRGQQVTLSCSPISGHRSVSWYQQTPGQGLQFLFEYFSETQRNKGNFPGRFSGRQFSNSRSEMNVSTLELGDSALYLCASSLDLTSALSYTGELFFGEGSRLTVL.